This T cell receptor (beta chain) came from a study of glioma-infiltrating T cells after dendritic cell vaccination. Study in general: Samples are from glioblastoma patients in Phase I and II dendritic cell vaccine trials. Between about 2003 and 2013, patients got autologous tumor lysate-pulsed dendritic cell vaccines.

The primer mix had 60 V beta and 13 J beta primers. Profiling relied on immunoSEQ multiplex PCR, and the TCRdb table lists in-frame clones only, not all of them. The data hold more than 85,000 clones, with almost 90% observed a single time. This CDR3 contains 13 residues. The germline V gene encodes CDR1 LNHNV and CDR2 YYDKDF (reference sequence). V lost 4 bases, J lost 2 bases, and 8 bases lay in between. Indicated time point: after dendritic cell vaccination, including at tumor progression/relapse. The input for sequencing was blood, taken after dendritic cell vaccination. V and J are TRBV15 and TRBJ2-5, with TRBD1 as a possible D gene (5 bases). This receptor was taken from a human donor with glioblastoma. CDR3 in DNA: TGTGCCACCAGCAAGACAGTTCAAGAGACCCAGTACTTC. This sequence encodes CATSKTVQETQYF.